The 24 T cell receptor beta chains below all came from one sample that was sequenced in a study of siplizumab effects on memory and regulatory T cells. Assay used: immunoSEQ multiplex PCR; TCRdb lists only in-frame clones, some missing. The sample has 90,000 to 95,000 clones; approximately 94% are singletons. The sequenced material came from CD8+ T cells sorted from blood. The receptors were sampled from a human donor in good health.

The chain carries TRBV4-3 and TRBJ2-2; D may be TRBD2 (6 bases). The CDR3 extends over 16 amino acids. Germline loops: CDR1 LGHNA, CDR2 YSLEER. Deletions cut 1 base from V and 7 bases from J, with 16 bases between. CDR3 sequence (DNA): TGCGCCAGCAGCCAAGTAGCGGAGCTCAGTGGCGGGGAGCTGTTTTTT. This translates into CASSQVAELSGGELFF.

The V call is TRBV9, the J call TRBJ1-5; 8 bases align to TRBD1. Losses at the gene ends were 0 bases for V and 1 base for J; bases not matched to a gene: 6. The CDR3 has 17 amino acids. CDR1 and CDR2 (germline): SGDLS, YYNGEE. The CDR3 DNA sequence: TGTGCCAGCAGCGTAGGACTGAGACAGGGGAGCAATCAGCCCCAGCATTTT. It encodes CASSVGLRQGSNQPQHF.

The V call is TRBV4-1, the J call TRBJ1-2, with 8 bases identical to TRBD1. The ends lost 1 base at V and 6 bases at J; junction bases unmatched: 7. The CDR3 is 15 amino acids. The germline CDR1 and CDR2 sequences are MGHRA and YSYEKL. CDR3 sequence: CASSQGSGQGNGYTF. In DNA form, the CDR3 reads TGCGCCAGCAGCCAAGGGTCTGGACAGGGCAATGGCTACACCTTC.

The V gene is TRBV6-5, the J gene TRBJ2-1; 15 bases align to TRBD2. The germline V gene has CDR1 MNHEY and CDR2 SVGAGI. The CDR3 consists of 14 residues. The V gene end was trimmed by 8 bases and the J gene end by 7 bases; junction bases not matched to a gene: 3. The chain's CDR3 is CASGTSGRINEQFF. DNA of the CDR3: TGTGCCAGCGGGACTAGCGGGAGGATTAATGAGCAGTTCTTC.

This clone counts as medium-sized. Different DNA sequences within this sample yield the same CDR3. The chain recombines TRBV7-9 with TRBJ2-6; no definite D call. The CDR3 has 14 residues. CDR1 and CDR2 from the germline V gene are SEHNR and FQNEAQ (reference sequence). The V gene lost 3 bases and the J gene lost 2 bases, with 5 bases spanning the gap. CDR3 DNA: TGTGCCAGCAGCTTGGGTACTGGGGCCAACGTCCTGACTTTC. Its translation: CASSLGTGANVLTF.

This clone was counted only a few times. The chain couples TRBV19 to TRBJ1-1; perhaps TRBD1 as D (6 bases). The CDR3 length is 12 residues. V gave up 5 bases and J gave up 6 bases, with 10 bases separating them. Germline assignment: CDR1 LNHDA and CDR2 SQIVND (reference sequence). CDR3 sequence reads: CASSAGAAEAFF. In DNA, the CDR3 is TGTGCCAGTAGTGCGGGGGCGGCTGAAGCTTTCTTT.

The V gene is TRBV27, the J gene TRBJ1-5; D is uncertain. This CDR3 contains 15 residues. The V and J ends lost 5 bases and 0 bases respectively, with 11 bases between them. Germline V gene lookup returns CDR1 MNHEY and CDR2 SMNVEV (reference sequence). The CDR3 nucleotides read TGTGCCAGCAGTATTGGACGTTTTAGCAATCAGCCCCAGCATTTT. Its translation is CASSIGRFSNQPQHF.

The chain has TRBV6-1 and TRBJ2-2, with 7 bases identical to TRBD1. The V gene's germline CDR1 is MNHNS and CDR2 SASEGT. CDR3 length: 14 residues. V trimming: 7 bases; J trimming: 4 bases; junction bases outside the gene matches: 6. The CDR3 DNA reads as TGTGCCAGCAACGGACAGGCGAGCACCGGGGAGCTGTTTTTT. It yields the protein CASNGQASTGELFF.

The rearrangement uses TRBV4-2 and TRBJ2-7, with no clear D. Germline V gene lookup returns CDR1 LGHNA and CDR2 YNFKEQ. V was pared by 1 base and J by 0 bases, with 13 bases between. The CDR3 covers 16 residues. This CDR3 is CASSQAETGSSYEQYF. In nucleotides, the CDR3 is TGTGCCAGCAGCCAAGCGGAAACCGGTAGCTCCTACGAGCAGTACTTC.

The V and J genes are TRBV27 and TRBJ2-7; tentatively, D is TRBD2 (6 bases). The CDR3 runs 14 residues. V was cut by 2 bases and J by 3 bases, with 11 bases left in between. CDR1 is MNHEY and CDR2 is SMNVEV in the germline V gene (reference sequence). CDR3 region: CASSLRRDFYEQYF. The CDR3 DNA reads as TGTGCCAGCAGTTTACGTCGGGACTTCTACGAGCAGTACTTC.

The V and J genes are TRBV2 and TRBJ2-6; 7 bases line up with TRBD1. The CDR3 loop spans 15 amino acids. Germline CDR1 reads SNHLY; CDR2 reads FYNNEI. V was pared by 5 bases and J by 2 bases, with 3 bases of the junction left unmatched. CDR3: CASSLGGAGANVLTF. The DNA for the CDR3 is TGTGCCAGCAGTTTAGGGGGCGCTGGGGCCAACGTCCTGACTTTC.

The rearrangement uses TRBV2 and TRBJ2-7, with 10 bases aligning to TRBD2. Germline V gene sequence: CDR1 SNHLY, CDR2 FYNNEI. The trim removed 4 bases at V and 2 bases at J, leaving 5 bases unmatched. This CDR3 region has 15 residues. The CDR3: CASSVIAGGTYEQYF. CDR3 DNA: TGTGCCAGCAGTGTAATAGCGGGGGGAACCTACGAGCAGTACTTC.

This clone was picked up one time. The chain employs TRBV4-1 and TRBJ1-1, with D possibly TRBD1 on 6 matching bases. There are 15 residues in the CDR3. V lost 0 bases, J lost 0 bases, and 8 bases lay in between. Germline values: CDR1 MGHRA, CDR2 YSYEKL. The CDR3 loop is CASSQETGMNTEAFF. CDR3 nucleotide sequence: TGCGCCAGCAGCCAAGAGACAGGTATGAACACTGAAGCTTTCTTT.

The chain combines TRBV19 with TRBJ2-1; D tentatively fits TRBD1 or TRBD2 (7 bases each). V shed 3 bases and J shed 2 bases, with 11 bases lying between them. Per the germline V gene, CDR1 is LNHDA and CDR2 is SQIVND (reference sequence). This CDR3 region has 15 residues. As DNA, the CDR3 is TGTGCCAGTAGTATCCCAGGGGGGGCCTACAATGAGCAGTTCTTC. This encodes CASSIPGGAYNEQFF.

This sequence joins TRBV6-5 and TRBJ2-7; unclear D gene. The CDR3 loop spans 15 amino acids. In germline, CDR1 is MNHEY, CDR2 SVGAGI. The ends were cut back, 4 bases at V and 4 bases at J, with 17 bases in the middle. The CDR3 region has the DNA TGTGCCAGCAGTTCCCCCCCGCAGACGCGGTACGAGCAGTACTTC. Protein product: CASSSPPQTRYEQYF.

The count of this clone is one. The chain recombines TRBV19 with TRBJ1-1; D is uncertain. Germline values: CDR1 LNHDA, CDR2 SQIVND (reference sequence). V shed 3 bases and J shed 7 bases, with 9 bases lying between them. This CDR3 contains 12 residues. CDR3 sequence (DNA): TGTGCCAGTAGTATGCTCGGAGATGAAGCTTTCTTT. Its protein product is CASSMLGDEAFF.

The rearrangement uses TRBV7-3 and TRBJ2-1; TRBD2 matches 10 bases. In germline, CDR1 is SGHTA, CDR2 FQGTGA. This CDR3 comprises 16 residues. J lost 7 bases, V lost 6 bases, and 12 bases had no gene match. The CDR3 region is CASSPFPSGSGNEQFF. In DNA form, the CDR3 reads TGTGCCAGCAGTCCCTTTCCTAGCGGGAGTGGGAATGAGCAGTTCTTC.

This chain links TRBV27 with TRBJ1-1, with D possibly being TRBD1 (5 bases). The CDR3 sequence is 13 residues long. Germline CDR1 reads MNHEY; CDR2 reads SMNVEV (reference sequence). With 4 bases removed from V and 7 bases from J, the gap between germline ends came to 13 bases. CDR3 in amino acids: CASSWDGASEAFF. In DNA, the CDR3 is TGTGCCAGCAGTTGGGACGGGGCGAGTGAAGCTTTCTTT.

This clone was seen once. CDR3 nucleotides: TGTGCCAGCAGTTATAGGGGCGGTCAGCCCCAGCATTTT. It translates to CASSYRGGQPQHF. This chain uses TRBV27 with TRBJ1-5, with D possibly matching TRBD1 (5 bases). Trimming cost V 4 bases and J 6 bases, with 10 bases left between them. Germline V CDR1 and CDR2: MNHEY, SMNVEV (reference sequence). This CDR3 spans 13 amino acids.

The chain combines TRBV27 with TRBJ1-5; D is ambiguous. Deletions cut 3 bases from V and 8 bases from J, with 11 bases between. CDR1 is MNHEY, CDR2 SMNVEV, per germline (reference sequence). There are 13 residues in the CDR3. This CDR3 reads CASSFGRFEPQHF. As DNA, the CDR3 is TGTGCCAGCAGTTTTGGAAGATTCGAGCCCCAGCATTTT.

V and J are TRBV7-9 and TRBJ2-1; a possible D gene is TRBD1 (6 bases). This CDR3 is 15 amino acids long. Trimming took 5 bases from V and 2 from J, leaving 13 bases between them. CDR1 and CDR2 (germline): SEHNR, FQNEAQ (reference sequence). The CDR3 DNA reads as TGTGCCAGCAGCCCTCGACAGGCCGCCTACAATGAGCAGTTCTTC. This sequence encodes CASSPRQAAYNEQFF. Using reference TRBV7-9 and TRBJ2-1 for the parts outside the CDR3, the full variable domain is DTGVSQNPRHKITKRGQNVTFRCDPISEHNRLYWYRQTLGQGPEFLTYFQNEAQLEKSRLLSDRFSAERPKGSFSTLEIQRTEQGDSAMYLCASSPRQAAYNEQFFGPGTRLTVL.

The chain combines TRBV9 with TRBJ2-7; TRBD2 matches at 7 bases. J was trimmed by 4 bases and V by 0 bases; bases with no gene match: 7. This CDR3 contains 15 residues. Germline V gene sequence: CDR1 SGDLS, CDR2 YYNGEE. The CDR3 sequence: CASSVAGWGGYEQYF. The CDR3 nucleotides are TGTGCCAGCAGCGTAGCAGGGTGGGGAGGGTACGAGCAGTACTTC.

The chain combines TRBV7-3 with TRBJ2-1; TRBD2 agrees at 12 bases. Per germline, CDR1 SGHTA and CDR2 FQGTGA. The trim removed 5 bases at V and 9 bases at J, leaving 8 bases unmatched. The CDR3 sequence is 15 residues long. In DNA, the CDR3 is TGTGCCAGCAGCCCCACCGGGACTAGCGGGTTTGAGCAGTTCTTC. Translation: CASSPTGTSGFEQFF.

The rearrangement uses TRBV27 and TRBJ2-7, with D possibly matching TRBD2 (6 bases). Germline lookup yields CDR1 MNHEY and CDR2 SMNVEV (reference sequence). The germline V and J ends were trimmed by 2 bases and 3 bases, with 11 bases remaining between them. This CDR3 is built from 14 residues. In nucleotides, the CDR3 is TGTGCCAGCAGTTTAGACGGGAGCTTCTACGAGCAGTACTTC. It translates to CASSLDGSFYEQYF.